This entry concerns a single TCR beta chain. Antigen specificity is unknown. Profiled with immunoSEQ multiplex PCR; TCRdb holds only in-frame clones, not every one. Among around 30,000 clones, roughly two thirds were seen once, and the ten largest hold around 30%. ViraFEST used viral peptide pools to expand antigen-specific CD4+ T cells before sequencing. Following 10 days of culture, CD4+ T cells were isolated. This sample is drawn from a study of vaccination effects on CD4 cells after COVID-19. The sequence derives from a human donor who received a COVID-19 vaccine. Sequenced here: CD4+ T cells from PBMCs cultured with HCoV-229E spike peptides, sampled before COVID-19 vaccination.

CDR3 in amino acids: CATSRGGLAGDEQYF. The CDR3 bases are TGTGCCACCAGCAGGGGAGGACTAGCGGGGGACGAGCAGTACTTC. The chain is built from TRBV15 and TRBJ2-7; 13 bases map to TRBD2. J gave up 5 bases and V 3 bases, and 4 bases lay outside the gene matches. Looked up from germline, CDR1 is LNHNV and CDR2 is YYDKDF (reference sequence). This CDR3 comprises 15 residues.